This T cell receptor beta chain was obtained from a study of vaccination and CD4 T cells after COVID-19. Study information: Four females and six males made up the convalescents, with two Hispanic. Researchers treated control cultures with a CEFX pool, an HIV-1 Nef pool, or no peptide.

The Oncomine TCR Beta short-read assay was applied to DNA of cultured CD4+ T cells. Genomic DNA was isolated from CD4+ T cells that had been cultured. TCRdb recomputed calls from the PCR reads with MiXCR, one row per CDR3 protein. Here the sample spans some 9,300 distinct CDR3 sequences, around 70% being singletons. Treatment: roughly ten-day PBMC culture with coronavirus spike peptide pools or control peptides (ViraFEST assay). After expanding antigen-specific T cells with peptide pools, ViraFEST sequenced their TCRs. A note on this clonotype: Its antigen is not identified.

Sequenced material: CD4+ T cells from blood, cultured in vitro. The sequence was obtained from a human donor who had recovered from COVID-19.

This CDR3 reads CASRGTSGSERELFF. In DNA form, the CDR3 reads TGTGCCAGCAGAGGGACTAGCGGGAGCGAACGGGAGCTGTTTTTT. The chain links TRBV6-1 to TRBJ2-2, with 14 bases aligning to TRBD2. CDR3 length: 15 amino acids. With V trimmed by 6 bases and J by 9 bases, 6 bases remained unmatched. CDR1 MNHNS and CDR2 SASEGT come from the germline V gene.